This is a list of T cell receptor beta chains from one sample in a study of T cell changes during pregnancy in multiple sclerosis. Libraries were prepared by immunoSEQ multiplex PCR; TCRdb keeps only in-frame clonotypes and omits some of them. Seen here are around 34,000 clones, 90% observed once, and the top ten hold around 12%. The sequenced sample was CD8+ T cells from peripheral blood mononuclear cells, obtained in the first trimester of pregnancy. The receptor source for this set is a female donor with multiple sclerosis, enrolled in a pregnancy study. CDR3s include the opening cysteine and the closing phenylalanine or tryptophan. The D gene is left open where the match is weak. Expanded clones are given a class, and other clones once, few, many or no size at all.

clone_size j_call d_call v_call cdr3_aa
NA TRBJ2-7 TRBD2 TRBV27 CASKPGGPQEQYF
NA TRBJ2-1 NA TRBV7-6 CASSLTSGAGEQFF
few TRBJ1-1 TRBD1 TRBV19 CASGVQGAGTEAFF
NA TRBJ2-7 NA TRBV5-6 CASSLSESLYEQYF
NA TRBJ2-7 NA TRBV7-6 CASSFGVFGGGGSYEQYF
NA TRBJ2-7 TRBD2 TRBV7-9 CASSLGLAGYEQYF
NA TRBJ2-3 TRBD2 TRBV2 CASSARLAGEGSTDTQYF
NA TRBJ2-2 NA TRBV9 CASSGSGANTGELFF
NA TRBJ2-1 TRBD2 TRBV27 CASSKGTSLSYNEQFF
NA TRBJ1-6 NA TRBV4-1 CASSQEGGNSPLHF
NA TRBJ2-1 NA TRBV16 CASSQTSDEQFF
NA TRBJ2-1 TRBD1 TRBV2 CASRAGQGFINEQFF
once TRBJ2-7 NA TRBV27 CASSFGSADSEQYF
NA TRBJ2-1 NA TRBV29-1 CSVEGNNEQFF
NA TRBJ2-2 NA TRBV28 CASSWAPRIPYNTGELFF
NA TRBJ2-1 TRBD1 TRBV7-7 CASSAGQGGHNEQFF
NA TRBJ2-3 TRBD2 TRBV7-3 CASSSSGGRCCDTQYF
NA TRBJ2-5 NA TRBV4-1 CASSQPLETQYF
NA TRBJ2-7 NA TRBV5-1 CASSFGGRSVQYF
once TRBJ2-7 TRBD2 TRBV11-2 CASSAGLVYEQYF
few TRBJ1-4 TRBD1 TRBV5-1 CASSSGTGGLGTNEKLFF
NA TRBJ1-1 NA TRBV4-1 CASSHVNTEAFF
NA TRBJ2-1 NA TRBV7-9 CASNGKGGFSYNEQFF
NA TRBJ1-2 NA TRBV6-5 CASSYSTGSPYGYTF
NA TRBJ2-1 TRBD1 TRBV27 CASSSRQGSYNEQFF
NA TRBJ2-1 NA TRBV6-5 CASRATSVDEQFF